This TCR beta chain comes out of a study of blood T cell repertoires in COVID-19. Study summary: Samples representing acute and convalescent COVID-19 were sourced from the United States, Italy and Spain.

Profiled with immunoSEQ multiplex PCR; TCRdb holds only in-frame clones, not every one. Of roughly 53,000 clones listed, approximately 85% are singletons. The clonotype comes from a human donor in a cohort sampled during active COVID-19. Sequencing used peripheral blood.

CDR3 amino acids: CASSYSRGVTDTQYF. In nucleotides, the CDR3 is TGTGCCAGCAGTTACTCACGGGGGGTAACAGATACGCAGTATTTT. The V and J genes are TRBV6-5 and TRBJ2-3; 7 nucleotides line up with TRBD2. Losses at the gene ends were 0 bases for V and 3 bases for J; bases not matched to a gene: 3. This CDR3 region has 15 residues. Per the germline V gene, CDR1 is MNHEY and CDR2 is SVGAGI.